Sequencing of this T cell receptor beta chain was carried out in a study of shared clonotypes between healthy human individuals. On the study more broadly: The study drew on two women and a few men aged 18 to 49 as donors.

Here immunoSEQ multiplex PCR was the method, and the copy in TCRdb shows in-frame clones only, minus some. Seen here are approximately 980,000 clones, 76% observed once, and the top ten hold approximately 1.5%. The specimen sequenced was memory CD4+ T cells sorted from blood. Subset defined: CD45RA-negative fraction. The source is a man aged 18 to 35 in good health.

The CDR3, as DNA: TGTGCCAGCAAAATGGCGACAGGGGGCCCTCAGCCCCAGCATTTT. Its translation: CASKMATGGPQPQHF. This chain joins TRBV2 and TRBJ1-5, with 10 bases fitting TRBD1. Per the germline V gene, CDR1 is SNHLY and CDR2 is FYNNEI. CDR3 length equals 15 residues. V was clipped by 7 bases and J by 6 bases; unmatched bases: 9.